What follows describes a single T cell receptor (beta chain). It was with a sample-barcoded 5' primer and a J-beta primer mix that a second PCR of roughly 6 to 11 cycles was run. TCRdb re-called the 5' RACE reads through MiXCR, storing one row per CDR3 protein. The table records 1.5 million to 2 million distinct CDR3 sequences, under 30% of them present only once. This sample was taken from a study of blood T cells in healthy people across ages. Sequencing was carried out using blood. The sequence was collected from a woman between 25 and 40 years old in good health.

CDR3 loop: CASSFLSGFEQFF. The CDR3 DNA follows: TGTGCCAGCAGCTTCTTATCGGGCTTTGAGCAGTTCTTC. The chain combines TRBV11-2 with TRBJ2-1, with D unresolved. The CDR3 loop spans 13 amino acids. Trimming removed 3 bases at V and 9 bases at J, with 12 bases between. CDR1 is SGHAT and CDR2 is FQNNGV in the germline V gene.